One sample yielded the 29 T cell receptor beta chains listed below, sequenced in a study of shared clonotypes between healthy human individuals. Libraries were prepared by immunoSEQ multiplex PCR; TCRdb keeps only in-frame clonotypes and omits some of them. The table includes approximately 320,000 clones, roughly 70% detected once. The sequencing sample was made of memory CD4+ T cells sorted from blood. Subset meaning: CD45RA-negative fraction. The receptors here all came from a man younger than 40 in good health.

This clone occurred once. The DNA of the CDR3 is TGTGCCAGCAGTTTTCGTGGCGATGGCTACACCTTC. Translating it yields CASSFRGDGYTF. The chain couples TRBV27 to TRBJ1-2; D is unresolved. This CDR3 comprises 12 residues. Germline V gene sequence: CDR1 MNHEY, CDR2 SMNVEV (reference sequence). Trimming removed 3 bases at V and 6 bases at J, with 8 bases between.

The rearrangement links TRBV27 to TRBJ1-1; D may be TRBD1 (5 bases). Trimming shortened V by 3 bases and J by 7 bases, and 18 bases separated the two germline ends. Looked up from germline, CDR1 is MNHEY and CDR2 is SMNVEV (reference sequence). The CDR3 spans 15 residues. DNA of the CDR3: TGTGCCAGCAGTTTGAGCGTGGGGGACCTCCATGAAGCTTTCTTT. It is translated as CASSLSVGDLHEAFF.

This chain links TRBV7-9 with TRBJ2-2; TRBD2 matches 11 bases. Germline lookup yields CDR1 SEHNR and CDR2 FQNEAQ (reference sequence). The CDR3 contains 17 residues. V was pared by 3 bases and J by 6 bases, with 9 bases of the junction left unmatched. CDR3 sequence: CASSLEIAGGPPGELFF. For the CDR3, the DNA is TGTGCCAGCAGCTTGGAGATAGCGGGAGGGCCTCCCGGGGAGCTGTTTTTT.

The chain links TRBV5-8 to TRBJ2-1; TRBD2 matches 10 bases. This CDR3 has 16 residues. J lost 3 bases, V lost 0 bases, and 3 bases had no gene match. Germline V gene data show CDR1 as SGHTS and CDR2 as YDEGEE. Written as DNA, the CDR3 is TGTGCCAGCAGCTTGGGAACTAGCGGGAACTACAATGAGCAGTTCTTC. It encodes CASSLGTSGNYNEQFF.

The chain couples TRBV2 to TRBJ2-5; D remains ambiguous. Germline assignment: CDR1 SNHLY and CDR2 FYNNEI. The CDR3 consists of 14 residues. V was cut by 8 bases and J by 1 base, with 14 bases left in between. The CDR3 coding sequence is TGTGCCAGCGCGAGACGGCTCTCCCAAGAGACCCAGTACTTC. Residues: CASARRLSQETQYF.

The V call is TRBV5-1, the J call TRBJ1-5; 7 bases map to TRBD1. Germline CDR1 and CDR2: SGHRS and YFSETQ. The trim removed 4 bases at V and 7 bases at J, leaving 8 bases unmatched. This CDR3 comprises 14 residues. CDR3 in amino acids: CASSAETGNQPQHF. The DNA of the CDR3 is TGCGCCAGCAGCGCGGAGACAGGGAACCAGCCCCAGCATTTT.

The chain recombines TRBV2 with TRBJ2-7; the match to TRBD1 covers 8 bases. V shed 5 bases, J shed 2 bases, and the junction held 8 bases outside the gene matches. In germline, CDR1 is SNHLY, CDR2 FYNNEI. The CDR3 spans 15 residues. The CDR3 bases are TGTGCCAGCAGTATAGACAGGGGCAAAACCTACGAGCAGTACTTC. Protein product: CASSIDRGKTYEQYF.

The chain couples TRBV6-1 to TRBJ2-1, with a weak D call TRBD2 (6 bases). The CDR3 covers 17 residues. From germline, CDR1 is MNHNS and CDR2 SASEGT. Deletions cut 3 bases from V and 0 bases from J, with 15 bases between. The DNA for the CDR3 is TGTGCCAGCAGTGACGGGGCTAGCGCGAGCTCCTACAATGAGCAGTTCTTC. Residues: CASSDGASASSYNEQFF.

The rearrangement joins TRBV19 to TRBJ2-1; the match to TRBD1 covers 7 bases. This CDR3 has 12 amino acids. Unmatched junction bases numbered 1, after V lost 9 bases and J lost 2 bases. CDR1 LNHDA and CDR2 SQIVND come from the germline V gene (reference sequence). CDR3 DNA sequence: TGTGCCAGCGGGACAGCCTACAATGAGCAGTTCTTC. Its protein product is CASGTAYNEQFF.

This chain joins TRBV6-6 and TRBJ2-7, with a weak D call TRBD2 (5 bases). Trimming cost V 5 bases and J 5 bases, with 10 bases left between them. The CDR3 loop spans 12 amino acids. Germline V lookup: CDR1 MNHNY, CDR2 SVGAGI (reference sequence). The CDR3 loop is CASSPTSDEQYF. CDR3 in DNA: TGTGCCAGCAGTCCCACTAGTGACGAGCAGTACTTC.

CDR3 DNA: TGTGCCAGCCGAGAGCGACAGGGAAGCACTGAAGCTTTCTTT. It yields the protein CASRERQGSTEAFF. The rearrangement joins TRBV6-1 to TRBJ1-1, with 7 positions matching TRBD1. The CDR3 contains 14 residues. Germline lookup yields CDR1 MNHNS and CDR2 SASEGT. The J segment lost 4 bases and the V segment lost 8 bases, leaving 10 bases of the junction unmatched.

The V gene is TRBV9, the J gene TRBJ2-7, with 7 bases fitting TRBD2. CDR3 size: 14 residues. Germline CDR1 is SGDLS and CDR2 is YYNGEE. V was clipped by 0 bases and J by 3 bases; unmatched bases: 3. In DNA form, the CDR3 reads TGTGCCAGCAGCGTAGCGGCTAGCGGCTACGAGCAGTACTTC. It specifies CASSVAASGYEQYF.

The V and J genes are TRBV6-5 and TRBJ1-2; D is unresolved. This CDR3 is 14 amino acids long. V lost 4 bases and J 6 bases, leaving 15 bases between the germline ends. Germline V CDR1 and CDR2: MNHEY, SVGAGI. DNA of the CDR3: TGTGCCAGCAGTTGGGTCGGGAGATCGGATGGCTACACCTTC. Protein: CASSWVGRSDGYTF.

This clone was detected once. The chain uses TRBV29-1 and TRBJ1-1; D ambiguous. Per the germline V gene, CDR1 is SQVTM and CDR2 is ANQGSEA. This CDR3 region has 13 residues. V gave up 2 bases and J gave up 1 base, with 8 bases separating them. CDR3 bases: TGCAGCGTTGAAAGGGCACAGAACACTGAAGCTTTCTTT. It translates to CSVERAQNTEAFF. Full variable domain (missing parts from reference TRBV29-1 and TRBJ1-1): SAVISQKPSRDICQRGTSLTIQCQVDSQVTMMFWYRQQPGQSLTLIATANQGSEATYESGFVIDKFPISRPNLTFSTLTVSNMSPEDSSIYLCSVERAQNTEAFFGQGTRLTVV.

V is TRBV9 and J is TRBJ2-3; D is ambiguous. CDR3 length: 14 residues. Trimming removed 1 base from V and 0 bases from J, with 6 bases in between. Germline V CDR1 and CDR2: SGDLS, YYNGEE. The CDR3 coding sequence is TGTGCCAGCAGCGTATGGGGTAGCACAGATACGCAGTATTTT. The encoded protein is CASSVWGSTDTQYF.

V and J are TRBV10-3 and TRBJ2-5; D is possibly TRBD2 (5 bases). Trimming removed 6 bases at V and 3 bases at J, with 11 bases between. The CDR3 has 13 residues. Germline V gene sequence: CDR1 ENHRY, CDR2 SYGVKD. CDR3 in DNA: TGTGCCATCAGAGGCGGGCAGGAAGAGACCCAGTACTTC. Its translation: CAIRGGQEETQYF.

This clone showed up many times. The DNA for the CDR3 is TGTGCCAGCAGCCCATGGGGGGGAAAGAATGAAAAACTGTTTTTT. Protein sequence: CASSPWGGKNEKLFF. The J gene is TRBJ1-4, the V gene TRBV7-9; maybe TRBD1 (5 bases). Germline CDR1 is SEHNR and CDR2 is FQNEAQ (reference sequence). This CDR3 is built from 15 residues. Trimming cost V 5 bases and J 5 bases, with 15 bases left between them. Drawing the rest from reference TRBV7-9 and TRBJ1-4, the complete variable domain is DTGVSQNPRHKITKRGQNVTFRCDPISEHNRLYWYRQTLGQGPEFLTYFQNEAQLEKSRLLSDRFSAERPKGSFSTLEIQRTEQGDSAMYLCASSPWGGKNEKLFFGSGTQLSVL.

The rearrangement joins TRBV4-1 to TRBJ1-1, with 7 bases matching TRBD1. The CDR3 runs to 14 residues. V gave up 6 bases and J gave up 5 bases; unmatched junction bases: 9. Germline V gene data show CDR1 as MGHRA and CDR2 as YSYEKL. CDR3 sequence reads: CASRRQGEGTEAFF. The DNA for the CDR3 is TGCGCCAGCAGACGACAGGGAGAGGGGACTGAAGCTTTCTTT.

The chain uses TRBV5-6 and TRBJ2-1, with D unresolved. This CDR3 region has 16 residues. V lost 0 bases to trimming and J lost 0 bases, with 10 bases between them. Germline V gene data show CDR1 as SGHDT and CDR2 as YYEEEE. The CDR3 sequence: CASSLDAGSSYNEQFF. DNA for the CDR3: TGTGCCAGCAGCTTGGATGCAGGTAGCTCCTACAATGAGCAGTTCTTC.

The CDR3 loop is CASSSRFPRTSGDTQYF. In nucleotides, the CDR3 is TGTGCCAGCAGTTCCCGCTTTCCGCGGACTAGCGGGGATACGCAGTATTTT. The V and J genes are TRBV27 and TRBJ2-3, with 11 bases that match TRBD2. The CDR3 runs 17 residues. Germline V gives CDR1 MNHEY, CDR2 SMNVEV (reference sequence). J was trimmed by 6 bases and V by 4 bases; bases with no gene match: 12.

This clone appeared a few times. This sequence joins TRBV6-1 and TRBJ2-2; 11 bases map to TRBD1. The CDR3 is made up of 14 amino acids. Trimming cost V 8 bases and J 7 bases; bases outside gene matches: 6. Per germline, CDR1 MNHNS and CDR2 SASEGT. The CDR3 nucleotides read TGTGCCAGCGGTGGACAGGGGGCTTTCGGGGAGCTGTTTTTT. Translation gives CASGGQGAFGELFF.

This clone was recorded only once. The chain combines TRBV10-2 with TRBJ1-5; TRBD1 is a possible D gene (5 bases). Germline CDR1 is WSHSY and CDR2 is SAAADI. The V end was cut by 4 bases, the J end by 5 bases, with 9 bases between. The CDR3 extends over 13 amino acids. Here the CDR3 reads CASSARVDQPQHF. The CDR3 DNA reads TGCGCCAGCAGTGCCAGGGTCGATCAGCCCCAGCATTTT.

V usage is TRBV19 and J usage is TRBJ1-2; possibly TRBD1 for D (6 bases). V was trimmed by 6 bases and J by 0 bases, leaving 8 bases between them. From germline, CDR1 is LNHDA and CDR2 SQIVND (reference sequence). This CDR3 comprises 13 residues. The CDR3 loop is CASRGQSNYGYTF. CDR3 nucleotides: TGTGCCAGTAGAGGACAGTCTAACTATGGCTACACCTTC.

Here the CDR3 DNA reads TGTGCCAGCAGGTCAGAGAACACTGAAGCTTTCTTT. It translates to CASRSENTEAFF. This chain joins TRBV11-2 and TRBJ1-1; D remains ambiguous. The length of the CDR3 is 12 residues. CDR1 and CDR2 (germline): SGHAT, FQNNGV. V was shortened by 6 bases and J by 1 base, with 6 bases between the two germline ends.

The V and J genes are TRBV5-4 and TRBJ2-7; possibly TRBD2 for D (5 bases). The CDR3 totals 14 residues. Trimming pared 4 bases from V and 0 bases from J, leaving 11 bases between. Germline assignment: CDR1 SGHNT and CDR2 YYREEE (reference sequence). CDR3 nucleotide sequence: TGTGCCAGCAGCCGCGGCAGCGGCTCCTACGAGCAGTACTTC. Translation gives CASSRGSGSYEQYF.

This clone was counted between two and nine times. CDR3 in amino acids: CASSEFSGAWNEQFF. CDR3 sequence (DNA): TGTGCCAGCAGTGAATTTAGCGGAGCCTGGAATGAGCAGTTCTTC. The genes are TRBV2 and TRBJ2-1; D perhaps matches TRBD2 (6 bases). Deletions cut 2 bases from V and 7 bases from J, with 15 bases between. CDR3 size: 15 residues. Per germline, CDR1 SNHLY and CDR2 FYNNEI. The full variable domain, in which reference TRBV2 and TRBJ2-1 provide the parts outside the CDR3, is EPEVTQTPSHQVTQMGQEVILRCVPISNHLYFYWYRQILGQKVEFLVSFYNNEISEKSEIFDDQFSVERPDGSNFTLKIRSTKLEDSAMYFCASSEFSGAWNEQFFGPGTRLTVL.

CDR3 in DNA: TGTGCCAGCAGCTTCGGGCTAGGGGGGCCAGATACGCAGTATTTT. As protein: CASSFGLGGPDTQYF. The rearrangement links TRBV5-6 to TRBJ2-3, with D perhaps given as TRBD1 or TRBD2 (6 bases each). Germline V lookup: CDR1 SGHDT, CDR2 YYEEEE. V was clipped by 2 bases and J by 4 bases, with 14 bases between them. The CDR3 length is 15 residues.

The chain uses TRBV7-8 and TRBJ1-2; tentative D call: TRBD1 (5 bases). This CDR3 contains 13 residues. CDR1 and CDR2 (germline): SGHVS, FQNEAQ. V was shortened by 4 bases and J by 5 bases, with 11 bases between the two germline ends. The CDR3 DNA is TGTGCCAGCAGCTACATGCCAGGGTATGGCTACACCTTC. It specifies CASSYMPGYGYTF.

This clone was counted a single time. The gene calls are TRBV9 and TRBJ2-5, with 7 bases that match TRBD2. This CDR3 is built from 15 residues. J gave up 5 bases and V 0 bases, and 7 bases lay outside the gene matches. CDR1 is SGDLS and CDR2 is YYNGEE in the germline V gene. DNA of the CDR3: TGTGCCAGCAGCGTAGCTGGGCTGGGAGGGGAGACCCAGTACTTC. It is translated as CASSVAGLGGETQYF.